Shown below are 9 T cell receptor beta chains from a single sample sequenced in a study of graft-versus-host responses after intestinal transplantation. TCRdb's table, derived via immunoSEQ multiplex PCR, lists solely in-frame clones and lacks some. This table has under 150,000 clones, approximately 90% appearing once. The antigens of these receptors remain unknown. The sample consisted of unstimulated CD4+ T cells sorted from spleen or lymph node cells, taken before intestinal transplant. The source is a human donor who received an intestinal transplant.

This rearrangement joins TRBV5-4 to TRBJ1-1; 7 nucleotides align to TRBD1. Germline lookup yields CDR1 SGHNT and CDR2 YYREEE (reference sequence). The CDR3 has 15 amino acids. Trimming removed 0 bases from V and 4 bases from J; junction bases left unmatched: 6. The CDR3 nucleotides are TGTGCCAGCAGCTTGGACCTAGGGGGCGGCACTGAAGCTTTCTTT. Its translation is CASSLDLGGGTEAFF.

This chain joins TRBV28 and TRBJ2-3; D remains unclear. Trimming removed 6 bases from V and 0 bases from J, with 4 bases in between. The germline gives CDR1 MDHEN, CDR2 SYDVKM. This CDR3 comprises 12 residues. CDR3 DNA sequence: TGTGCCAGCAGATCTAGCACAGATACGCAGTATTTT. Encoded protein: CASRSSTDTQYF.

The chain has TRBV5-1 and TRBJ2-7, with D possibly TRBD1 on 6 matching bases. Germline CDR1 SGHRS, CDR2 YFSETQ. Trimming took off 5 bases at V and 0 bases at J, with 15 bases between the two ends. The CDR3 consists of 15 residues. In nucleotides, the CDR3 is TGCGCCAGCAGGGCGGGCAGGGGAAACTCCTACGAGCAGTACTTC. It codes for CASRAGRGNSYEQYF.

The CDR3 DNA follows: TGTGCCAGCAGCACTGACAGGGGGCTCGGTGAGCAGTTCTTC. The encoded protein is CASSTDRGLGEQFF. The chain employs TRBV5-6 and TRBJ2-1; 10 nucleotides match TRBD1. V dropped 4 bases and J dropped 9; count of bases not matched to a gene: 7. The CDR3 covers 14 residues. Per germline, CDR1 SGHDT and CDR2 YYEEEE.

The chain couples TRBV2 to TRBJ1-6, with D maybe TRBD1 (6 bases). With 10 bases removed from V and 7 bases from J, the gap between germline ends came to 14 bases. Germline lookup yields CDR1 SNHLY and CDR2 FYNNEI. There are 13 residues in the CDR3. The CDR3 sequence is CATKQGLNSPLHF. The CDR3 DNA is TGTGCCACCAAACAGGGATTAAATTCACCCCTCCACTTT.

The sample holds a few counts of this clone. The rearrangement links TRBV29-1 to TRBJ1-1; 7 bases are shared with TRBD1. Looked up from germline, CDR1 is SQVTM and CDR2 is ANQGSEA. Trimming took 7 bases from V and 5 from J; bases not matched to a gene: 10. The CDR3 covers 13 residues. The CDR3 nucleotides read TGCAGCGCTACAATAGACAGGGTTACTGAAGCTTTCTTT. Translated, it gives CSATIDRVTEAFF.

The chain is built from TRBV19 and TRBJ2-5; 8 bases fit TRBD2. With 5 bases clipped from V and 4 bases from J, the junction kept 6 bases outside the gene matches. The CDR3 has 14 residues. Germline lookup yields CDR1 LNHDA and CDR2 SQIVND (reference sequence). CDR3 sequence (DNA): TGTGCCAGTAGTCCCGGGACTAGTAGAGAGACCCAGTACTTC. It is translated as CASSPGTSRETQYF.

CDR3 amino acids: CASSERGTVFYEQYF. The CDR3, as DNA: TGTGCCAGCAGTGAAAGGGGGACAGTATTCTACGAGCAGTACTTC. The chain uses TRBV6-1 and TRBJ2-7; TRBD1 matches 7 bases. CDR1 is MNHNS and CDR2 is SASEGT in the germline V gene. The CDR3 consists of 15 residues. Trimming cost V 2 bases and J 3 bases; bases outside gene matches: 7.

This rearrangement joins TRBV10-2 to TRBJ2-5, with a tentative D call TRBD1 (5 bases). The CDR3 sequence is 12 residues long. V dropped 6 bases and J dropped 5 bases, with 10 bases sitting between them. CDR1 is WSHSY and CDR2 is SAAADI in the germline V gene. CDR3 nucleotide sequence: TGCGCCAGCAGGGGGCCAGGGGAGACCCAGTACTTC. Translating gives CASRGPGETQYF.